The present entry profiles one T cell receptor beta chain with its context. This record belongs to a study of blood T cell repertoires in COVID-19. Across the study: Material from acute and convalescent COVID-19 was sourced from the United States, Italy and Spain. T cells, B-cell-depleted T cells, or PBMCs provided the cDNA or gDNA that served as material.

The CDR3 length is 13 residues. Trimming took 7 bases from V and 4 from J; bases not matched to a gene: 6. CDR1 and CDR2 from the germline V gene are SQVTM and ANQGSEA. Either two negative PCRs, clearance, or symptom resolution qualified Cohort 3 donors as recovered. Libraries were prepared by immunoSEQ multiplex PCR; TCRdb keeps only in-frame clonotypes and omits some of them. The profile covers fewer than 200,000 clones, with around 80% appearing a single time and around 15% taken by the ten largest. This clonotype was sampled from a man aged 50-60 years who had recovered from COVID-19. Sequences were obtained from PBMCs or T cells enriched from blood (not recorded which). J is TRBJ2-5 and V is TRBV29-1, with TRBD2 identical over 10 bases. The CDR3 region is CSADRTSGETQYF. The CDR3 DNA sequence: TGCAGCGCTGACCGGACTAGCGGAGAGACCCAGTACTTC.